The clone carrying this TCR beta chain has at least ten counts. Its specificity is not known. This record comes from a study of T cells in Graves' hyperthyroidism and ophthalmopathy. In the study overall: Peripheral blood was obtained at initial diagnosis, preceding any treatment.

General study findings and limits: Ophthalmopathy and stable hyperthyroidism were told apart by a 13 V-J model.

RNA transcripts served as the template for amplifying TCR beta CDR3 regions. When the TCR CDR3 underwent first-round RT-PCR, the HTBI primer set was used. TCRdb called the multiplex PCR reads again in MiXCR, with one record for every CDR3 protein. The repertoire holds about 590,000 distinct CDR3 sequences, approximately 15% seen once, with 6.5% to 8% in the top ten. Stability of Graves' hyperthyroidism was defined as absent ophthalmopathy progression within 18 months. V lost 0 bases to trimming and J lost 0 bases, with 9 bases between them. The germline gives CDR1 DFQATT, CDR2 SNEGSKA (reference sequence). The CDR3 is 14 residues long.

This receptor was obtained from a woman aged 25 to 39 with Graves' hyperthyroidism. J is TRBJ2-7 and V is TRBV20-1; the D gene is possibly TRBD2 (6 bases). Source material: blood. DNA for the CDR3: TGCAGTGCTAGAGATCCCGGGAGCTCCTACGAGCAGTACTTC. This sequence encodes CSARDPGSSYEQYF.